This T cell receptor beta chain was obtained from a study of cytomegalovirus exposure and HLA in healthy donors. The PCR contained 60 Vbeta and 13 Jbeta primers. TCRdb's copy holds only in-frame clones and misses some; the assay was immunoSEQ multiplex PCR. The table records 100,000 to 150,000 clones, about 80% of them present only once. Whole-study findings and limits: Being indistinguishable, some V segments were excluded, TRBV6-2 and TRBV6-3 among them. Most likely, a cluster of highly shared sequence variants arose as a sequencing artifact. V- and J-gene trimming in TCR beta was tied to a missense DCLRE1C variant by an analysis performed later. CMV serostatus stood as the only immune exposure information on hand.

The V gene end was trimmed by 10 bases and the J gene end by 7 bases; junction bases not matched to a gene: 7. Germline V gene data show CDR1 as SGHTA and CDR2 as FQGNSA. CDR3 length equals 14 residues. This clone was picked up a small number of times. Its cognate antigen is unknown. The sample comprised PBMCs. This sequence originates from a man aged 25 to 40 in good health and CMV-seropositive. V is TRBV7-2 and J is TRBJ1-6; 10 bases align to TRBD1. CDR3 DNA: TGTGCCATAACGGGACAGGGGAGAAATTCACCCCTCCACTTT. Its translation: CAITGQGRNSPLHF.